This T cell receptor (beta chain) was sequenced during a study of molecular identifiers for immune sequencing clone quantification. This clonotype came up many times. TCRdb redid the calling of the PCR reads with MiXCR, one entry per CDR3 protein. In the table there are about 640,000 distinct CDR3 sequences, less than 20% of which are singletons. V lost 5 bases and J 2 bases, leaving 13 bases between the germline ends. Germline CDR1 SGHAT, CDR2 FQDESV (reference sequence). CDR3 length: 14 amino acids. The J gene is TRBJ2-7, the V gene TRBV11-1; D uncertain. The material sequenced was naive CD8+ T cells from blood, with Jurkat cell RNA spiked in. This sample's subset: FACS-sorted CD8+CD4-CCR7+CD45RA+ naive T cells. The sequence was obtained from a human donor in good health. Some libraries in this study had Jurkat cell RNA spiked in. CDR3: CASSLRTAAYEQYF. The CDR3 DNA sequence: TGTGCCAGCAGCCTCCGGACGGCTGCCTACGAGCAGTACTTC.